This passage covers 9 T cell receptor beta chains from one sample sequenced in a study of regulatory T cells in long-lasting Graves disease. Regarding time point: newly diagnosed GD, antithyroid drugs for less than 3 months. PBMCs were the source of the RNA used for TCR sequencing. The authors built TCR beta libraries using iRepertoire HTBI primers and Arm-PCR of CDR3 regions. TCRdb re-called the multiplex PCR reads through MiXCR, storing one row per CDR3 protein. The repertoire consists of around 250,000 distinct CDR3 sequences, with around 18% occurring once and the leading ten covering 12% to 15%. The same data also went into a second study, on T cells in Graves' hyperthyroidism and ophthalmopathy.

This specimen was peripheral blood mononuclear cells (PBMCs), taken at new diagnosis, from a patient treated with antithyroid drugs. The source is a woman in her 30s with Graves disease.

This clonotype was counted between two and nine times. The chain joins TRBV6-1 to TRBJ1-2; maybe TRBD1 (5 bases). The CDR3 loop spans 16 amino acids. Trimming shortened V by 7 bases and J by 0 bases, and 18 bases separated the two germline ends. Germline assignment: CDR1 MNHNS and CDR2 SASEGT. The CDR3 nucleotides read TGTGCCAGCACCACTTTCGGGGGGGGGGCTAACTATGGCTACACCTTC. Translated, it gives CASTTFGGGANYGYTF.

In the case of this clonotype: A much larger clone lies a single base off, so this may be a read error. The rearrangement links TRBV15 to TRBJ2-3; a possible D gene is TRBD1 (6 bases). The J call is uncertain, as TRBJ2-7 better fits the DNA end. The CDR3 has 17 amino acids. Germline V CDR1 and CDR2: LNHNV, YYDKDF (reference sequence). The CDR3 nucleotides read TGTGCCACCAGCAGAGTCCGCAATACAGGGATCTCCTACGAGCAGTACTTC. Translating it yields CATSRVRNTGISYEQYF.

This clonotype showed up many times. This CDR3 reads CSARDSGTSYTEAFF. DNA for the CDR3: TGCAGTGCTAGAGATTCGGGGACATCCTACACTGAAGCTTTCTTT. The gene calls are TRBV20-1 and TRBJ1-1; D is possibly TRBD1 (6 bases). V gave up 0 bases and J gave up 3 bases, with 14 bases separating them. Germline V gene lookup returns CDR1 DFQATT and CDR2 SNEGSKA (reference sequence). The CDR3 sequence is 15 residues long.

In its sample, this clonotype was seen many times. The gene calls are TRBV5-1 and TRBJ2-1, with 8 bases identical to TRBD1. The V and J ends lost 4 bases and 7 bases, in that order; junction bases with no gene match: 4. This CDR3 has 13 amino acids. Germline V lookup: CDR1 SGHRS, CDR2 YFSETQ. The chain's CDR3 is CASSLRGQNEQFF. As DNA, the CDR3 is TGCGCCAGCAGCCTCAGGGGGCAGAATGAGCAGTTCTTC.

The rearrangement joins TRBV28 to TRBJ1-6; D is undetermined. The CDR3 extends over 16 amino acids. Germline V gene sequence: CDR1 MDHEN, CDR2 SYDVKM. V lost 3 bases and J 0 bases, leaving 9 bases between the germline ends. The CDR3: CASSLDRSSYNSPLHF. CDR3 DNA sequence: TGTGCCAGCAGTTTGGACCGAAGCTCCTATAATTCACCCCTCCACTTT.

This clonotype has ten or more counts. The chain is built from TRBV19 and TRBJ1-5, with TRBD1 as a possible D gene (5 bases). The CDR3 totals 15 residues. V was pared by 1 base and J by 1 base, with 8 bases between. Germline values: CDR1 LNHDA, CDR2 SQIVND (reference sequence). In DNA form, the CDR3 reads TGTGCCAGTAGTATAGGGCAGGGAAGCAATCAGCCCCAGCATTTT. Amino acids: CASSIGQGSNQPQHF.

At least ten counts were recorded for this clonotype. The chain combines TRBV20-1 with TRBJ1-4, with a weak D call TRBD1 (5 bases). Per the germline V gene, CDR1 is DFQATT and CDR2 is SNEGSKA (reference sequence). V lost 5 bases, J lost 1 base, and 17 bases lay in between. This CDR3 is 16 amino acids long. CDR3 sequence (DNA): TGCAGTGCTGTAGCAGCCGGGGGTGTAACTAATGAAAAACTGTTTTTT. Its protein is CSAVAAGGVTNEKLFF.

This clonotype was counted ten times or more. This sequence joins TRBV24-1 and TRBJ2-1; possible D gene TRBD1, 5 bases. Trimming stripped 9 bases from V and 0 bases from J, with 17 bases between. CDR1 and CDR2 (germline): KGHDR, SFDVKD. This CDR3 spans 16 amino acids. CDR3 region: CATADSSPGSYNEQFF. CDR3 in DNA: TGTGCCACCGCCGACAGTTCCCCTGGCTCCTACAATGAGCAGTTCTTC.

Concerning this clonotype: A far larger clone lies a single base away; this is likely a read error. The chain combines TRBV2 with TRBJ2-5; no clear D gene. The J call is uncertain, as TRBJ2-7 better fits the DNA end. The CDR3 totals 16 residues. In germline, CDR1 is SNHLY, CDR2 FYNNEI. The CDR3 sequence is CASSEPKDNPRSEQYF. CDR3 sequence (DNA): TGTGCCAGCAGTGAACCTAAAGACAACCCCCGGAGCGAGCAGTACTTC.